The following is a TCR beta chain sequence with its context. What it binds is not known. The same CDR3 can be traced to other DNA sequences in this sample. 13 Jbeta primers and 60 Vbeta primers were used for the PCR. This table comes from immunoSEQ multiplex PCR, and its TCRdb copy is limited to in-frame clones, with some not included. The sample holds 80,000 to 130,000 clones, 75% seen once. The germline gives CDR1 MDHEN, CDR2 SYDVKM. The CDR3 runs to 14 residues. The junction had 5 bases not matched to a gene; V was cut back by 2 bases and J by 7 bases. This sample is drawn from a study of cytomegalovirus exposure and HLA in healthy donors. Study summary: Among the 400 or so donors who were genotyped, around 77% fell in the genetic ancestry cluster that is associated with self-reported Caucasian donors. General study findings and limits: TCR beta sequences numbering fewer than 20,000 were associated with HLA alleles at 0.05 false discovery rate in a later analysis. Under in vitro conditions, three CMV-associated chains were confirmed as specific for CMV antigens.

This chain links TRBV28 with TRBJ1-5; 7 bases map to TRBD1. The TCR sequence derives from a woman aged 18 to 35 in good health and CMV-seropositive. Input material: PBMCs. Here the CDR3 DNA reads TGTGCCAGCAGTTTAGGAGGGGGCCGGCAGCCCCAGCATTTT. Translating it yields CASSLGGGRQPQHF.